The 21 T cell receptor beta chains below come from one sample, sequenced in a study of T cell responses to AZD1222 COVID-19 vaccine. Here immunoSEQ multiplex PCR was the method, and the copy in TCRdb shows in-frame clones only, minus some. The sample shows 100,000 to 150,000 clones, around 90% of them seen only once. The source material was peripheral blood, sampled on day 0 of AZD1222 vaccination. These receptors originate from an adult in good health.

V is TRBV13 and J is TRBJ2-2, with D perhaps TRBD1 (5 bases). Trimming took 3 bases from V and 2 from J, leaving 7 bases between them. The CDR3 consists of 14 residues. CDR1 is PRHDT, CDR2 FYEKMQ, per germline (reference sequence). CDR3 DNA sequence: TGTGCCAGCAGCTTGACAGTTAACACCGGGGAGCTGTTTTTT. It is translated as CASSLTVNTGELFF.

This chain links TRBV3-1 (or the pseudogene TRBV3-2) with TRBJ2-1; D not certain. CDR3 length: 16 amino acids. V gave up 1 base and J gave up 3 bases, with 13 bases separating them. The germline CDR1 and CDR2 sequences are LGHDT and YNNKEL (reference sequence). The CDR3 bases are TGTGCCAGCAGCCAAGGGACCAGCTACTTCTACAATGAGCAGTTCTTC. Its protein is CASSQGTSYFYNEQFF.

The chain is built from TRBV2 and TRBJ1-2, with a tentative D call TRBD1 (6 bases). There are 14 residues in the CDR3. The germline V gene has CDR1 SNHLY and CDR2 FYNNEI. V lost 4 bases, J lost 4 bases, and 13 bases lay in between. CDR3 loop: CASSVRGRGYGYTF. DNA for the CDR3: TGTGCCAGCAGTGTGAGAGGCAGGGGCTATGGCTACACCTTC.

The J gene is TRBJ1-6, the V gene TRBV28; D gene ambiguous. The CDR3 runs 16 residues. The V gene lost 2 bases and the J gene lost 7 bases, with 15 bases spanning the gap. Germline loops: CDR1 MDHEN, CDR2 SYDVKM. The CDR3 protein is CASSLGTIFGNSPLHF. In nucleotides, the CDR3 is TGTGCCAGCAGTTTAGGCACCATCTTTGGAAATTCACCCCTCCACTTT.

This CDR3 is CASSLEGKGNTEAFF. The CDR3 nucleotides read TGTGCCAGCAGCTTAGAAGGGAAGGGGAACACTGAAGCTTTCTTT. This chain joins TRBV11-2 and TRBJ1-1, with D uncertain. The CDR3 length is 15 residues. V lost 0 bases and J 1 base, leaving 9 bases between the germline ends. Germline assignment: CDR1 SGHAT and CDR2 FQNNGV.

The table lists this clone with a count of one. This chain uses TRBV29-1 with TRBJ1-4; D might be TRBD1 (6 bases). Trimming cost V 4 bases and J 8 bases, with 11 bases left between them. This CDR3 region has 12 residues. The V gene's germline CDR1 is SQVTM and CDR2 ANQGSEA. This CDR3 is CSVGQGQEKLFF. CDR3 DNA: TGCAGCGTTGGGCAGGGGCAGGAAAAACTGTTTTTT.

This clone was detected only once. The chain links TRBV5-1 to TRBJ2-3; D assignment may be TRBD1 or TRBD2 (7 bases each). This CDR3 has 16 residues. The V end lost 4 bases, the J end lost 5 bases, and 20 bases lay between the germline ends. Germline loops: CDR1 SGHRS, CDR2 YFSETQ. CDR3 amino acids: CASSPGGAGVGDTQYF. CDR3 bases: TGCGCCAGCAGCCCAGGGGGGGCGGGAGTAGGAGATACGCAGTATTTT.

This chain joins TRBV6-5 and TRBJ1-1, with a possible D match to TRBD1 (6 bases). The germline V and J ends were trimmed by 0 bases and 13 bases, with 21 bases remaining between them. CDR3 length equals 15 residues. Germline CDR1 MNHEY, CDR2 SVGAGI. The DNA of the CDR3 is TGTGCCAGCAGTTACTCTTCTGGGGGCACCTCTTGGGTTTTCTTT. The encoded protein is CASSYSSGGTSWVFF.

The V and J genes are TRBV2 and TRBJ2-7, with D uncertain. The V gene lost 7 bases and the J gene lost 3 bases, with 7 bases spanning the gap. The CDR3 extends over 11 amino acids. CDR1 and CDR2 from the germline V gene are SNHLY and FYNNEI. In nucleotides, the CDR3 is TGTGCCAGCATCTTGCTCTACGAGCAGTACTTC. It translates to CASILLYEQYF.

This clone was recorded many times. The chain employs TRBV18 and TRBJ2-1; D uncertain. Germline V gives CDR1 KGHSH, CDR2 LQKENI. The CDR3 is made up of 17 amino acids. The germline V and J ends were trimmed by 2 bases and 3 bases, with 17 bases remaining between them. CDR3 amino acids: CASSPEFRVGYYNEQFF. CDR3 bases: TGTGCCAGCTCACCAGAGTTTAGGGTTGGGTACTACAATGAGCAGTTCTTC.

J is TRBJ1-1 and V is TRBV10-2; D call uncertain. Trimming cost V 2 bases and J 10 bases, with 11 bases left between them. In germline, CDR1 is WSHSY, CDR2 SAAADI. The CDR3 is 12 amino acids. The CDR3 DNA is TGCGCCAGCAGTGAGCCGGAGAGAGGAGCTTTCTTT. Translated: CASSEPERGAFF.

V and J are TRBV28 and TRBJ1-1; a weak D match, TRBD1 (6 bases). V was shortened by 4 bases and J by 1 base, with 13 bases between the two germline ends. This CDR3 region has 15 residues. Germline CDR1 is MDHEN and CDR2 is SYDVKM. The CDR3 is CASSSGGGGNTEAFF. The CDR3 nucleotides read TGTGCCAGCAGTTCTGGAGGGGGGGGGAACACTGAAGCTTTCTTT.

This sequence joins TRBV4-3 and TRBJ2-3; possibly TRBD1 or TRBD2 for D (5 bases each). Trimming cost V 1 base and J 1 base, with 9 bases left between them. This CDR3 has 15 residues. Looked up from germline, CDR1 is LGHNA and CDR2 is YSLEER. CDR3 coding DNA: TGCGCCAGCAGCCAAGGGGGGTCCCGCACAGATACGCAGTATTTT. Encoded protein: CASSQGGSRTDTQYF.

DNA of the CDR3: TGTGCCAGCAGTGCAATCCGGGACAGTCATATTACGTACCATCAGCCCCAGCATTTT. Translation gives CASSAIRDSHITYHQPQHF. This chain links TRBV27 with TRBJ1-5, with 7 bases fitting TRBD1. V trimming: 5 bases; J trimming: 5 bases; junction bases outside the gene matches: 21. CDR3 length equals 19 residues. Germline values: CDR1 MNHEY, CDR2 SMNVEV (reference sequence).

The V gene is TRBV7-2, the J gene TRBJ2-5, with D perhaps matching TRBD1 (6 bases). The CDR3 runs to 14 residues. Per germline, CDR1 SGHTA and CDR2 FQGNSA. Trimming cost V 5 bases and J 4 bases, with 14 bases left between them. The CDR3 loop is CASSADRPPETQYF. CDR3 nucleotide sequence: TGTGCCAGCAGCGCAGACAGGCCCCCAGAGACCCAGTACTTC.

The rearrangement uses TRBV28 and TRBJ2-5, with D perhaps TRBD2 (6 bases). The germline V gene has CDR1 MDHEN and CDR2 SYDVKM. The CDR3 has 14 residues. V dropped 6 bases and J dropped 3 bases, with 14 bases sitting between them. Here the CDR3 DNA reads TGTGCCAGCAGGTCATGGGGAGGTGAAGAGACCCAGTACTTC. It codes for CASRSWGGEETQYF.

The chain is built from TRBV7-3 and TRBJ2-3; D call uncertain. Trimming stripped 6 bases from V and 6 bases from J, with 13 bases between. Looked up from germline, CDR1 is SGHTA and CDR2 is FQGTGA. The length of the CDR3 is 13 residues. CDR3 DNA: TGTGCCAGCAGGGGCGCCGGGTGGGATACGCAGTATTTT. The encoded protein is CASRGAGWDTQYF.

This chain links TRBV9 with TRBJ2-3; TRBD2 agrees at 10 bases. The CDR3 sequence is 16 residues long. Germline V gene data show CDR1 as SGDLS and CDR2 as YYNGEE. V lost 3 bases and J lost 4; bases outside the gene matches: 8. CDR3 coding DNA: TGTGCCAGCAGCGCCTTAGCGGGGGGTTCCGCAGATACGCAGTATTTT. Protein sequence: CASSALAGGSADTQYF.

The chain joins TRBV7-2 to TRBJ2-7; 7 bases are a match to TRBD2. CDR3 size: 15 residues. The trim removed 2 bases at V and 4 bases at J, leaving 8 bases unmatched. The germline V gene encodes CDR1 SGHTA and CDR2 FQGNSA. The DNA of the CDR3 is TGTGCCAGCAGCTTAACGGCGGGAGAGGTGTACGAGCAGTACTTC. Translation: CASSLTAGEVYEQYF. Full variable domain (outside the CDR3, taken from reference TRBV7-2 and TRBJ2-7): GAGVSQSPSNKVTEKGKDVELRCDPISGHTALYWYRQSLGQGLEFLIYFQGNSAPDKSGLPSDRFSAERTGGSVSTLTIQRTQQEDSAVYLCASSLTAGEVYEQYFGPGTRLTVT.

CDR3 loop: CSAARGNEAFF. The DNA of the CDR3 is TGCAGTGCTGCCCGGGGAAATGAAGCTTTCTTT. The V call is TRBV20-1, the J call TRBJ1-1; D remains unclear. Trimming left V 5 bases short and J 7 bases short, with 11 bases between. Germline CDR1 and CDR2: DFQATT and SNEGSKA (reference sequence). This CDR3 is 11 amino acids long.

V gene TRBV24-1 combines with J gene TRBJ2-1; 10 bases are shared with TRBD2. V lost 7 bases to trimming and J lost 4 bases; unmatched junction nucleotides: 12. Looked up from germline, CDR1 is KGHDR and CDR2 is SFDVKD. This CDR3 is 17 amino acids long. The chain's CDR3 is CATRDGTSEGIYNEQFF. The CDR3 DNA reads TGTGCCACCAGGGACGGGACTAGCGAAGGAATTTACAATGAGCAGTTCTTC.